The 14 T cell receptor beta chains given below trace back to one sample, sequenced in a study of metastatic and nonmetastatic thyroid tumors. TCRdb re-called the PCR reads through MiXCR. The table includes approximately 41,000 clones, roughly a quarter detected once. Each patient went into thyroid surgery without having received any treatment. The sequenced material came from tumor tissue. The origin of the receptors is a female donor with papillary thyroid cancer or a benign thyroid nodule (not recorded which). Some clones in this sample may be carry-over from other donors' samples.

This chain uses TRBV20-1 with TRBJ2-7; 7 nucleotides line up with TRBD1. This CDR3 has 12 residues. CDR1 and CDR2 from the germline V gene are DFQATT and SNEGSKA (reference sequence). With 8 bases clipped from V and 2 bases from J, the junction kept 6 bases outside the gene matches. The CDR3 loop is CSSGTATYEQYF. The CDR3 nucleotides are TGCAGTTCCGGGACAGCTACCTACGAGCAGTACTTC.

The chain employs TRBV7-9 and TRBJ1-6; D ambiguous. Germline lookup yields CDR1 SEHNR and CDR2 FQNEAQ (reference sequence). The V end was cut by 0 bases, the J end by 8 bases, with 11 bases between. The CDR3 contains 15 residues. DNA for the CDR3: TGTGCCAGCAGCTTAGCGGCTAGTGGAGATTCACCCCTCCACTTT. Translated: CASSLAASGDSPLHF.

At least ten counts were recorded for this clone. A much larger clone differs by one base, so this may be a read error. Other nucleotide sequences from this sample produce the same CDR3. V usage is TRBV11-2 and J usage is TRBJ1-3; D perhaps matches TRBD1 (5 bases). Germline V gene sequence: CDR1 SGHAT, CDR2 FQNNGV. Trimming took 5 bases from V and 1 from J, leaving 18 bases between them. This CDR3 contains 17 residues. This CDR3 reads CASSGGWPNPSGNTIYF. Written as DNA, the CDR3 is TGTGCCAGCAGCGGGGGATGGCCGAATCCTTCTGGAAACACCATATATTTT. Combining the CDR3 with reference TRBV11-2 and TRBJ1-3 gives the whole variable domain EAGVAQSPRYKIIEKRQSVAFWCNPISGHATLYWYQQILGQGPKLLIQFQNNGVVDDSQLPKDRFSAERLKGVDSTLKIQPAKLEDSAVYLCASSGGWPNPSGNTIYFGEGSWLTVV.

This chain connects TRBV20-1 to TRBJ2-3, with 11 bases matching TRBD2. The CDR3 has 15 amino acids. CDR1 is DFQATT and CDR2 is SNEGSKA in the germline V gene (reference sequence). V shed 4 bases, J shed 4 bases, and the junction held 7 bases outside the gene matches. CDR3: CSAKTSGSWSDTQYF. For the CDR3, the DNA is TGCAGTGCTAAAACTAGCGGGAGTTGGTCAGATACGCAGTATTTT.

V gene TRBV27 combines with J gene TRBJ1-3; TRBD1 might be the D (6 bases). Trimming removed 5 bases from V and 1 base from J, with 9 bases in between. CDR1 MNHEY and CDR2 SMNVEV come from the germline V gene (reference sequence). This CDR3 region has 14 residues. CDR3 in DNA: TGTGCCAGCAGTGAGGGGGGTTCTGGAAACACCATATATTTT. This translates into CASSEGGSGNTIYF.

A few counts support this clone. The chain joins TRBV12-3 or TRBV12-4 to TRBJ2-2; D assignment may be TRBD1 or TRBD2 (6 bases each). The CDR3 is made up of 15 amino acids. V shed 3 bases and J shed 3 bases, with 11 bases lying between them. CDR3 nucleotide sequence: TGTGCCAGCAGTTTCGGGGGCGCGGACACCGGGGAGCTGTTTTTT. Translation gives CASSFGGADTGELFF.

The CDR3 bases are TGTGCCAGCAGCGACACTAGCGCAGATACGCAGTATTTT. This encodes CASSDTSADTQYF. The chain employs TRBV3-1 and TRBJ2-3, with TRBD2 matching over 7 bases. Per germline, CDR1 LGHDT and CDR2 YNNKEL (reference sequence). The CDR3 is made up of 13 amino acids. The junction had 3 bases not matched to a gene; V was cut back by 5 bases and J by 4 bases.

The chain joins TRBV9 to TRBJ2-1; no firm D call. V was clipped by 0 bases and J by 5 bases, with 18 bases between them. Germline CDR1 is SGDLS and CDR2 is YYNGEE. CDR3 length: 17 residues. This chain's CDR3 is CASSVDPGKARHNEQFF. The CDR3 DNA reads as TGTGCCAGCAGCGTAGATCCAGGAAAAGCAAGGCACAATGAGCAGTTCTTC. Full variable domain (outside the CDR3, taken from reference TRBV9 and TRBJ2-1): DSGVTQTPKHLITATGQRVTLRCSPRSGDLSVYWYQQSLDQGLQFLIQYYNGEERAKGNILERFSAQQFPDLHSELNLSSLELGDSALYFCASSVDPGKARHNEQFFGPGTRLTVL.

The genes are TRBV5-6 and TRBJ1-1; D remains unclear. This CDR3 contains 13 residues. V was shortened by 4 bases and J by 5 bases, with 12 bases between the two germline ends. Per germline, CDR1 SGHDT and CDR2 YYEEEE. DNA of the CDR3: TGTGCCAGCAGCCACAGAGTTCGAACTGAAGCTTTCTTT. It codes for CASSHRVRTEAFF.

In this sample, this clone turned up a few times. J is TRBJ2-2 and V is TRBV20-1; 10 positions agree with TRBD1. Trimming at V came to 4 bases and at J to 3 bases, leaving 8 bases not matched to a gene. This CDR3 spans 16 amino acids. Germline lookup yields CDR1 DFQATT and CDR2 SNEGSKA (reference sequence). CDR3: CSATAGQGYDTGELFF. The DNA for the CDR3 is TGCAGTGCTACCGCGGGACAGGGGTACGACACCGGGGAGCTGTTTTTT.

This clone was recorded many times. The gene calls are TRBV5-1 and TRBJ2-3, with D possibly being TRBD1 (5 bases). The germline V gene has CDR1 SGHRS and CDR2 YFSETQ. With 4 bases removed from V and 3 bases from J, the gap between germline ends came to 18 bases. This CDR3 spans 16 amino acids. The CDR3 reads CASSLRQPLGTDTQYF. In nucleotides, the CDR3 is TGCGCCAGCAGCCTGCGACAGCCCCTAGGGACAGATACGCAGTATTTT.

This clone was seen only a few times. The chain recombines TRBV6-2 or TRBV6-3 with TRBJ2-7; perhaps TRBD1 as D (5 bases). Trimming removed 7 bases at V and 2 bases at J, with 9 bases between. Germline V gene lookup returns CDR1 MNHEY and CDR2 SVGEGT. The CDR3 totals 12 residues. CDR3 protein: CASMQGTYEQYF. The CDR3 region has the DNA TGTGCCAGCATGCAGGGAACCTACGAGCAGTACTTC.

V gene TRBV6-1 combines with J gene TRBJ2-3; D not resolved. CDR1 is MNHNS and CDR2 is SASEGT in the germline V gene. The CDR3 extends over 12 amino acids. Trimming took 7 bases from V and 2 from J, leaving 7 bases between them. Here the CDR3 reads CASISFTDTQYF. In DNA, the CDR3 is TGTGCCAGCATTTCGTTCACAGATACGCAGTATTTT.

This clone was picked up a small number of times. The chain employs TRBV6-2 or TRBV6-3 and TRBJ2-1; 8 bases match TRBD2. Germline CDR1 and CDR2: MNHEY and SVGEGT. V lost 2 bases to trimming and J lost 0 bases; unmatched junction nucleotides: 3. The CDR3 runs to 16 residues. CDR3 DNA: TGTGCCAGCAGTTACCTCACTAGCGGCTCCTACAATGAGCAGTTCTTC. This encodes CASSYLTSGSYNEQFF.